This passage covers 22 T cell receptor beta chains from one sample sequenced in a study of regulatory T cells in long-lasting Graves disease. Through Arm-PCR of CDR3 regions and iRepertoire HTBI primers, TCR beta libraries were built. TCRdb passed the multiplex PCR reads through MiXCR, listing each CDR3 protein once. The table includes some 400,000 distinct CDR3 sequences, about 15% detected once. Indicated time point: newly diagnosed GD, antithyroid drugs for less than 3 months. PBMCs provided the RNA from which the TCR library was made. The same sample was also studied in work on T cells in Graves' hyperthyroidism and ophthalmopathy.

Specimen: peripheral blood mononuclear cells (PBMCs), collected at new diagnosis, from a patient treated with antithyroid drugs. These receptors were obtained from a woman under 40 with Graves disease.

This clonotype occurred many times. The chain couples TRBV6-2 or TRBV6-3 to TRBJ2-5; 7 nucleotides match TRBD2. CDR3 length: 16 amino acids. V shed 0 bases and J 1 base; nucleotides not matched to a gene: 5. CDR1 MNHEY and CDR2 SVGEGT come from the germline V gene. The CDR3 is CASSYSSAGPQETQYF. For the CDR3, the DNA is TGTGCCAGCAGTTACTCCTCAGCGGGGCCCCAAGAGACCCAGTACTTC.

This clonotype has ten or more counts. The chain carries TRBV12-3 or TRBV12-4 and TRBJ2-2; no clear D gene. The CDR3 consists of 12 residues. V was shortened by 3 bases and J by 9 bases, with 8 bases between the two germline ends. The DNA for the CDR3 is TGTGCCAGCAGTTTCCGTAGCCGGGAGCTGTTTTTT. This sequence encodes CASSFRSRELFF.

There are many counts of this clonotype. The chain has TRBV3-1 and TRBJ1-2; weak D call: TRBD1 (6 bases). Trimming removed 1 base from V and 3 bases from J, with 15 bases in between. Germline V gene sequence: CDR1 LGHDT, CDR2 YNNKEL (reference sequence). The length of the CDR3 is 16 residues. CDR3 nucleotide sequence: TGTGCCAGCAGCCAAGGTCAATGGGGGCAGTACTATGGCTACACCTTC. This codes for CASSQGQWGQYYGYTF.

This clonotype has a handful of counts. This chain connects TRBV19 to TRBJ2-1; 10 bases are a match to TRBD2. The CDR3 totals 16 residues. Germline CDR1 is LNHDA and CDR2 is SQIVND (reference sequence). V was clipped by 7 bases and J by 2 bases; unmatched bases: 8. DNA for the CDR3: TGTGCCAGTACCCTCGTAGCGGGAGGACCCTACAATGAGCAGTTCTTC. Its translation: CASTLVAGGPYNEQFF.

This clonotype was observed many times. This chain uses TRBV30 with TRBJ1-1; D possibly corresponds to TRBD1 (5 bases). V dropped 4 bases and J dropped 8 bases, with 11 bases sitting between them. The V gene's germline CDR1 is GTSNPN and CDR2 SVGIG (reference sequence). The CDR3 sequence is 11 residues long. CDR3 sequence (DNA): TGTGCCTGGATGAGGGGAAAGGAAGCTTTCTTT. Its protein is CAWMRGKEAFF.

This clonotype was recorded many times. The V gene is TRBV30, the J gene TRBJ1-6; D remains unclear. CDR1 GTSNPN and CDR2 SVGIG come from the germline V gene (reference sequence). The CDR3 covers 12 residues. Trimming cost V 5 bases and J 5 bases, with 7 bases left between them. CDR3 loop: CAWGRNNSPLHF. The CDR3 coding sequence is TGTGCCTGGGGACGGAATAATTCACCCCTCCACTTT.

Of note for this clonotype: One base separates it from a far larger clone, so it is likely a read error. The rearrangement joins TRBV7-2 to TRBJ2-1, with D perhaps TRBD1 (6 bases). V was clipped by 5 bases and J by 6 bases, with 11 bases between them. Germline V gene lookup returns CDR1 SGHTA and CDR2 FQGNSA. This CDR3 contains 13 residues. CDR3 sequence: CASSPPQGNEQFF. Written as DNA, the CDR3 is TGTGCCAGCAGCCCCCCACAGGGCAATGAGCAGTTCTTC.

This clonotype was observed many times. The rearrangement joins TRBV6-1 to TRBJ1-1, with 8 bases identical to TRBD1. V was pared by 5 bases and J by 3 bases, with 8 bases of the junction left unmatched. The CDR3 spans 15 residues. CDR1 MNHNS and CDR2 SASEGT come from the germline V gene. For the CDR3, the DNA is TGTGCCAGCAGTCCGACAGGGGCGTGGGACACTGAAGCTTTCTTT. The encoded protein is CASSPTGAWDTEAFF.

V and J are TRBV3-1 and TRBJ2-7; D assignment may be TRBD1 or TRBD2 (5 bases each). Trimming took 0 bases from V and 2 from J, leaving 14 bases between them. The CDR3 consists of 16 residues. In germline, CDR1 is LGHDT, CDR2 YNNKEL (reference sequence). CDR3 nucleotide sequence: TGTGCCAGCAGCCAAGATCGGGGTAGGGGAGCCTACGAGCAGTACTTC. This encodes CASSQDRGRGAYEQYF.

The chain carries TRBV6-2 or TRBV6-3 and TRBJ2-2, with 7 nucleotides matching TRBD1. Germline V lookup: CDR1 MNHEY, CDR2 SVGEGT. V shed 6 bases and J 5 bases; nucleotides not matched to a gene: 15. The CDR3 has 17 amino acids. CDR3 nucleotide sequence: TGTGCCAGCAGCCGCCGGACAGGACGAGTTAATACCGGGGAGCTGTTTTTT. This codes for CASSRRTGRVNTGELFF.

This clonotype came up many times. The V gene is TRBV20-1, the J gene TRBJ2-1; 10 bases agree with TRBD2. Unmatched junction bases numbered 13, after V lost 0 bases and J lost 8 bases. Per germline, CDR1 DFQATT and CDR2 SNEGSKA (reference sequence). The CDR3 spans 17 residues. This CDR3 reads CSARDTSGTSALDEQFF. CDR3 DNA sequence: TGCAGTGCTAGAGATACTTCCGGGACTAGCGCCCTTGATGAGCAGTTCTTC.

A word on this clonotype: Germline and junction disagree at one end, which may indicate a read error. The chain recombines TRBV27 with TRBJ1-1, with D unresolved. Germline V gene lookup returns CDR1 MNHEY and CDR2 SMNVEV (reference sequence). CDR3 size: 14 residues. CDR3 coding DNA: TGTGCCAGCAGTTTGCGGACGTCGAACACTGAAGCTCTCTTT. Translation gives CASSLRTSNTEALF.

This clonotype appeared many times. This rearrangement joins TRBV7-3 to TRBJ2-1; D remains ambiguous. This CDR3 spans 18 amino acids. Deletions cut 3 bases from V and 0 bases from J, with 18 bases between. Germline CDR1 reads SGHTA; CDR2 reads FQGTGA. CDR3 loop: CASSFHAPDTSSYNEQFF. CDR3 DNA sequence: TGTGCCAGCAGCTTCCACGCACCCGACACGAGCTCCTACAATGAGCAGTTCTTC.

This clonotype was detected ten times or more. The CDR3 sequence is CASSLGAGEAYEQYF. CDR3 bases: TGTGCCAGCAGTTTAGGAGCGGGAGAGGCCTACGAGCAGTACTTC. V is TRBV27 and J is TRBJ2-7; 8 bases agree with TRBD2. The V gene end was trimmed by 2 bases and the J gene end by 2 bases; junction bases not matched to a gene: 5. Germline-derived CDR1 and CDR2 are MNHEY and SMNVEV (reference sequence). The CDR3 contains 15 residues.

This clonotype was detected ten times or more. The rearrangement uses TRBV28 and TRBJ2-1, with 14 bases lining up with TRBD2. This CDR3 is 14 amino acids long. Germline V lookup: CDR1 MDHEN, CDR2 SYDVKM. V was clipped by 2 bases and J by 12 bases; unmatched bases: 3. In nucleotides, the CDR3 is TGTGCCAGCAGTTTACCGGGACTAGCGGGAGTGCAGTTCTTC. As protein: CASSLPGLAGVQFF. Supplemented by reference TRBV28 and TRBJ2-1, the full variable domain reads DVKVTQSSRYLVKRTGEKVFLECVQDMDHENMFWYRQDPGLGLRLIYFSYDVKMKEKGDIPEGYSVSREKKERFSLILESASTNQTSMYLCASSLPGLAGVQFFGPGTRLTVL.

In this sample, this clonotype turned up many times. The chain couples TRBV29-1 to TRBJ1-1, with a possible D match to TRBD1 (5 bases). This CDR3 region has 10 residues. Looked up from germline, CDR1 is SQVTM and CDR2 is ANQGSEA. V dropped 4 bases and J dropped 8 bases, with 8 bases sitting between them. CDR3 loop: CSVGAGEAFF. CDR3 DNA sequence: TGCAGCGTTGGGGCAGGGGAAGCTTTCTTT. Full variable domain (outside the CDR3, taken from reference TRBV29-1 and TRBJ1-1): SAVISQKPSRDICQRGTSLTIQCQVDSQVTMMFWYRQQPGQSLTLIATANQGSEATYESGFVIDKFPISRPNLTFSTLTVSNMSPEDSSIYLCSVGAGEAFFGQGTRLTVV.

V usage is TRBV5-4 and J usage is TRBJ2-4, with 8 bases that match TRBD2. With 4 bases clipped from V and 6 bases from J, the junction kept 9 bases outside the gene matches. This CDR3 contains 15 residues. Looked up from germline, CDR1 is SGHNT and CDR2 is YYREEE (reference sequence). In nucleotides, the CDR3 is TGTGCCAGCAGCCCGAGCGGGAGTGGAGGAAACATTCAGTACTTC. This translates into CASSPSGSGGNIQYF.

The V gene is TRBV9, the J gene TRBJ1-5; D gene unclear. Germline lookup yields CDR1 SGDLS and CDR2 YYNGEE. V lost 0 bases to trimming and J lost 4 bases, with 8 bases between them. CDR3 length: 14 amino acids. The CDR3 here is CASSVGGRNQPQHF. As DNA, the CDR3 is TGTGCCAGCAGCGTAGGGGGTCGTAATCAGCCCCAGCATTTT.

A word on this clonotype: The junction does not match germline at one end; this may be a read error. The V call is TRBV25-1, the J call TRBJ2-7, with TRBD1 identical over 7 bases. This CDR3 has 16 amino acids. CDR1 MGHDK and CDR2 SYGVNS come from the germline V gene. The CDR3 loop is CASSKYAPGGAYEQYF. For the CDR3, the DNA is TGTGCCAGCAGTAAATATGCCCCAGGGGGAGCCTACGAGCAGTACTTC.

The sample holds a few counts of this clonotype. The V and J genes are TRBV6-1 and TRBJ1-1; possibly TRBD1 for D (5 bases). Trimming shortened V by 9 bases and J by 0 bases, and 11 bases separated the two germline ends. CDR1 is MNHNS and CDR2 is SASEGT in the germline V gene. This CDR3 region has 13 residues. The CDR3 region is CASWLGVNTEAFF. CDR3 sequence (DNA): TGTGCCAGTTGGCTAGGGGTGAACACTGAAGCTTTCTTT.

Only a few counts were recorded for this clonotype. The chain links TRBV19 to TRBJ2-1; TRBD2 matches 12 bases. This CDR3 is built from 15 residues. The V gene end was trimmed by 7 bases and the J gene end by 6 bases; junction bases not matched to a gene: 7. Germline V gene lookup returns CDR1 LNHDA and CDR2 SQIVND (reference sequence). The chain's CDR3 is CASTILAGGINEQFF. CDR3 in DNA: TGTGCCAGTACAATACTAGCGGGAGGTATCAATGAGCAGTTCTTC.

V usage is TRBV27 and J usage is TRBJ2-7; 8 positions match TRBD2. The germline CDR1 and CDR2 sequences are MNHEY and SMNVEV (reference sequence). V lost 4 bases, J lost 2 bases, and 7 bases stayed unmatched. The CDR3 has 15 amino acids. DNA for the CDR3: TGTGCCAGCAGTTACGCCGGGGGGGGCACCTACGAGCAGTACTTC. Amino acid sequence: CASSYAGGGTYEQYF.